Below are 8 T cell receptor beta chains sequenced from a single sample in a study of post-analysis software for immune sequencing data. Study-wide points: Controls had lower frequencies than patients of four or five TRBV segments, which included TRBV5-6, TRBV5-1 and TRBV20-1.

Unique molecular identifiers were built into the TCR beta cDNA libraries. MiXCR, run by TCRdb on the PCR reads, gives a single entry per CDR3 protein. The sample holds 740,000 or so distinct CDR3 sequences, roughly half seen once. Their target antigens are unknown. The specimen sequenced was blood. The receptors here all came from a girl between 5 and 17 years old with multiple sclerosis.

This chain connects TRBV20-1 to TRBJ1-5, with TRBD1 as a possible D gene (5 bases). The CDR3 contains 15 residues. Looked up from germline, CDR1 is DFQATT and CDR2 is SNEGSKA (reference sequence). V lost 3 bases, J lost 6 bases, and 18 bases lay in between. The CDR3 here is CSASHPKQGGQPQHF. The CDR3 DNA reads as TGCAGTGCTAGCCATCCGAAGCAGGGAGGTCAGCCCCAGCATTTT.

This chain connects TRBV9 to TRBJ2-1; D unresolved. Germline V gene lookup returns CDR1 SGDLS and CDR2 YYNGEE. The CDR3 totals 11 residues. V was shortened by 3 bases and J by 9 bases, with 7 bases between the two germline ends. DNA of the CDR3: TGTGCCAGCAGCGAATGGTGTGAGCAGTTCTTC. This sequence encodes CASSEWCEQFF. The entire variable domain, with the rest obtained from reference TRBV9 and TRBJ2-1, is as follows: DSGVTQTPKHLITATGQRVTLRCSPRSGDLSVYWYQQSLDQGLQFLIQYYNGEERAKGNILERFSAQQFPDLHSELNLSSLELGDSALYFCASSEWCEQFFGPGTRLTVL.

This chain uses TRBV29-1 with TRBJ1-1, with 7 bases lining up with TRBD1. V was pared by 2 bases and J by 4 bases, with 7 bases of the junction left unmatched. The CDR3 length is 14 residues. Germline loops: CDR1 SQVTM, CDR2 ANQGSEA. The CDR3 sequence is CSVENRGRVTEAFF. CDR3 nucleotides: TGCAGCGTTGAAAACAGGGGCCGGGTCACTGAAGCTTTCTTT. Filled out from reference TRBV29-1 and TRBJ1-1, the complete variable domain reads SAVISQKPSRDICQRGTSLTIQCQVDSQVTMMFWYRQQPGQSLTLIATANQGSEATYESGFVIDKFPISRPNLTFSTLTVSNMSPEDSSIYLCSVENRGRVTEAFFGQGTRLTVV.

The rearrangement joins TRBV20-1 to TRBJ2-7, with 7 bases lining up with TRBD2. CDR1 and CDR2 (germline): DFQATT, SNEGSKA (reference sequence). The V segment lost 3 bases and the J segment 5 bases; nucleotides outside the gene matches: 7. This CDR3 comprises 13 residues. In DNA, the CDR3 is TGCAGTGCTAGGGGGGGAGGGAATCACGAGCAGTACTTC. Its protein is CSARGGGNHEQYF.

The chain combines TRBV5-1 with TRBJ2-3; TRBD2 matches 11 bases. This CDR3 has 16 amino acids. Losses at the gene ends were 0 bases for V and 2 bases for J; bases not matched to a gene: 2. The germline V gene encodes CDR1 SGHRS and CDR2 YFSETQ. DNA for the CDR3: TGCGCCAGCAGCTTGGGGGGACTAGCGGACACAGATACGCAGTATTTT. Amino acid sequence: CASSLGGLADTDTQYF.

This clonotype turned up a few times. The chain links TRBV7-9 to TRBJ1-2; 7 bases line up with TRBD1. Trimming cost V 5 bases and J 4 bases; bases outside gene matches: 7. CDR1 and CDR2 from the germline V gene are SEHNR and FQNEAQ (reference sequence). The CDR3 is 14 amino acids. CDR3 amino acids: CASSLHGTAYGYTF. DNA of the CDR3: TGTGCCAGCAGCCTGCACGGGACAGCCTATGGCTACACCTTC.

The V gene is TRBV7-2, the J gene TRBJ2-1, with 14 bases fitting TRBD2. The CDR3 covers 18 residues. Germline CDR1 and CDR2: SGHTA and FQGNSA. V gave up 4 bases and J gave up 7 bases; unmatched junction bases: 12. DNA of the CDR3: TGTGCCAGCAGCTCCCTTCTCTTCAGGACTAGCGGGAGGAATGAGCAGTTCTTC. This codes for CASSSLLFRTSGRNEQFF. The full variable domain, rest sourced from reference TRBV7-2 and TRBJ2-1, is GAGVSQSPSNKVTEKGKDVELRCDPISGHTALYWYRQSLGQGLEFLIYFQGNSAPDKSGLPSDRFSAERTGGSVSTLTIQRTQQEDSAVYLCASSSLLFRTSGRNEQFFGPGTRLTVL.

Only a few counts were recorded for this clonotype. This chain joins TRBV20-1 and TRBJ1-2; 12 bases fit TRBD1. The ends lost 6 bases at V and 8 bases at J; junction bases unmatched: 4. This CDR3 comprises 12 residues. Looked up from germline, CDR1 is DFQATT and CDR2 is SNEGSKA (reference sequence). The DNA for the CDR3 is TGCAGTGCCGGGGGGACAGGGGGCGGCTACACCTTC. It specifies CSAGGTGGGYTF.